This is a list of T cell receptor beta chains from one sample in a study of CD4+ T cells in melanoma. The protocol was immunoSEQ multiplex PCR, while the TCRdb copy is restricted to in-frame clones and leaves out a portion. The sample holds roughly 4,200 clones, more than 50% seen once. The sequencing input was cells from a culture (not recorded whether cultured in vitro). Receptors were obtained from a human donor with melanoma. CDR3s include the opening cysteine and the closing phenylalanine or tryptophan. The order of the fields is J gene, D gene, V gene, CDR3 length, clone size, CDR3 protein, CDR3 DNA. A D gene is named only where the DNA matches it firmly. Clone size is given for some rows only: seen once, a few or many times, or a class if the clone is expanded.

>TRBJ2-2|NA|TRBV21-1|15|NA
CASTRTGANTGELFF
TGTGCCAGCACCCGGACAGGCGCTAACACCGGGGAGCTGTTTTTT
>TRBJ2-1|NA|TRBV25-1|13|few
CASLKGGYNEQFF
TGTGCCAGCTTAAAGGGAGGATACAATGAGCAGTTCTTC
>TRBJ1-2|TRBD1|TRBV27|14|NA
CASSLSGQTYGYTF
TGTGCCAGCAGTTTATCGGGACAGACTTATGGCTACACCTTC
>TRBJ1-3|NA|TRBV11-2|18|NA
CASSLMAFGARSGNTIYF
TGTGCCAGCAGCTTAATGGCGTTTGGGGCCCGCTCTGGAAACACCATATATTTT
>TRBJ1-2|NA|TRBV7-8|16|NA
CASSLALRDRLNGYTF
TGTGCCAGCAGCTTAGCGCTTAGAGACAGGTTAAATGGCTACACCTTC
>TRBJ1-1|NA|TRBV6-5|15|medium-sized
CASSYSPRSNTEAFF
TGTGCCAGCAGTTACTCCCCACGGTCGAACACTGAAGCTTTCTTT
>TRBJ2-7|NA|TRBV29-1|12|NA
CSVLTGTLGQYF
TGCAGCGTTTTGACAGGGACTTTAGGGCAGTACTTC
>TRBJ1-5|TRBD1|TRBV28|17|NA
CASSSGTGFFSNQPQHF
TGTGCCAGCAGTTCCGGGACAGGATTTTTTAGCAATCAGCCCCAGCATTTT
>TRBJ2-7|NA|TRBV7-2|14|NA
CASSFPPPLDEQYF
TGTGCCAGCAGCTTTCCACCACCGTTGGACGAGCAGTACTTC
>TRBJ2-7|NA|TRBV14|14|NA
CASSQGRGAGEQYF
TGTGCCAGCAGCCAAGGGCGCGGGGCGGGCGAGCAGTACTTC
>TRBJ2-2|NA|TRBV5-1|11|medium-sized
CASQDTGELFF
TGCGCCAGCCAAGACACCGGGGAGCTGTTTTTT
>TRBJ1-4|NA|TRBV6-5|13|NA
CASSYSSGGKLFF
TGTGCCAGCAGTTACTCGAGTGGGGGAAAACTGTTTTTT
>TRBJ1-5|NA|TRBV30|13|NA
CAWSPRDNQPQHF
TGTGCCTGGAGCCCAAGGGACAATCAGCCCCAGCATTTT
>TRBJ1-5|NA|TRBV28|14|NA
CASSLGSGAQPQHF
TGTGCCAGCAGTTTGGGATCAGGGGCTCAGCCCCAGCATTTT
>TRBJ1-2|TRBD1|TRBV6-2/TRBV6-3|14|NA
CASSKTGKDYGYTF
TGTGCCAGCAGTAAGACAGGGAAGGACTATGGCTACACCTTC
>TRBJ1-3|NA|TRBV2|13|few
CASLRGPGNTIYF
TGTGCCAGCCTACGGGGTCCTGGAAACACCATATATTTT
>TRBJ2-1|TRBD1|TRBV2|17|NA
CASSEGQLAGLWHEQFF
TGTGCCAGCAGTGAGGGACAGCTAGCAGGACTGTGGCATGAGCAGTTCTTC
>TRBJ2-2|NA|TRBV5-8|15|NA
CASSLALPSGGELFF
TGTGCCAGCAGCTTGGCACTTCCCTCCGGCGGGGAGCTGTTTTTT
>TRBJ2-7|NA|TRBV20-1|11|NA
CSALDYYEQYF
TGCAGTGCCCTGGACTACTACGAGCAGTACTTC
>TRBJ1-5|TRBD1|TRBV27|14|NA
CASSSRQGVKPQHF
TGTGCCAGCAGTTCCAGACAGGGAGTGAAGCCCCAGCATTTT
>TRBJ2-3|NA|TRBV27|17|NA
CASSRQLASGLLDTQYF
TGTGCCAGCAGTCGTCAGTTAGCGAGCGGGCTTTTGGATACGCAGTATTTT
>TRBJ1-2|NA|TRBV9|11|NA
CASTRVGGYTF
TGTGCCAGCACCCGCGTGGGTGGCTACACCTTC
>TRBJ2-7|NA|TRBV5-1|14|NA
CASSPGTRGDEQYF
TGCGCCAGCAGCCCCGGGACAAGAGGCGACGAGCAGTACTTC
>TRBJ2-7|NA|TRBV27|14|few
CASSLAGATYEQYF
TGTGCCAGCAGTTTGGCAGGGGCAACCTACGAGCAGTACTTC